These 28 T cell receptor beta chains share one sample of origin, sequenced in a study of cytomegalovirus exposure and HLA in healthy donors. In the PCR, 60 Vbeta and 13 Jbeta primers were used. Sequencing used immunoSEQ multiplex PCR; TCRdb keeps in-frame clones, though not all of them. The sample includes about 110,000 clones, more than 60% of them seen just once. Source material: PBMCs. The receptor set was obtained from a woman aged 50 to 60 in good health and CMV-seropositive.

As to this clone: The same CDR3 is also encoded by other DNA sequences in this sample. The CDR3 sequence is CASSNPRDKIPGYTF. DNA for the CDR3: TGTGCCAGCAGTAACCCACGAGACAAGATACCTGGCTACACCTTC. The chain uses TRBV6-5 and TRBJ1-2; D is unresolved. This CDR3 has 15 amino acids. V dropped 5 bases and J dropped 7 bases, with 20 bases sitting between them. Germline V CDR1 and CDR2: MNHEY, SVGAGI.

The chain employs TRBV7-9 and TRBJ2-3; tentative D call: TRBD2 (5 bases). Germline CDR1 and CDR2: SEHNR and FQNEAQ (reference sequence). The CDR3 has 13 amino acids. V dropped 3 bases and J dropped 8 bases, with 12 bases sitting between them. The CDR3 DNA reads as TGTGCCAGCAGCTTGCCTCTAGCTCCTACGCAGTATTTT. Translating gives CASSLPLAPTQYF.

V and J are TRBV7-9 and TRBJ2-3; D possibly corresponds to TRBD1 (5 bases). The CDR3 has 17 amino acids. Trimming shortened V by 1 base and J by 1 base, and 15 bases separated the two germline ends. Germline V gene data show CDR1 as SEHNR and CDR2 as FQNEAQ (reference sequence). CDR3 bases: TGTGCCAGCAGCTTAGGGAAAGGGCAGGGCGGCACAGATACGCAGTATTTT. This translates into CASSLGKGQGGTDTQYF.

CDR3 sequence reads: CASSFGGFTDTQYF. The CDR3 region has the DNA TGTGCCAGCAGCTTTGGCGGATTCACAGATACGCAGTATTTT. The J gene is TRBJ2-3, the V gene TRBV7-2, with D uncertain. Germline V gene sequence: CDR1 SGHTA, CDR2 FQGNSA. This CDR3 region has 14 residues. Trimming left V 3 bases short and J 2 bases short, with 9 bases between.

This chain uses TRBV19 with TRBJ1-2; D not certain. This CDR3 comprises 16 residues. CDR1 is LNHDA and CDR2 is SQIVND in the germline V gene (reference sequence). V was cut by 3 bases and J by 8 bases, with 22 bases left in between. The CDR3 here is CASSISPLRGSWGYTF. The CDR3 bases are TGTGCCAGTAGTATTAGCCCCCTGCGGGGTAGCTGGGGCTACACCTTC.

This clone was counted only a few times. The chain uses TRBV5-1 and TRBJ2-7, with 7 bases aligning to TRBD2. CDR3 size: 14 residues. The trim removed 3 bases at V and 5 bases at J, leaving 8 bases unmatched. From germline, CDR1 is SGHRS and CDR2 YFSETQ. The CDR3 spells CASSWRRGVDEQYF. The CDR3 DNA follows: TGCGCCAGCAGCTGGCGTCGGGGGGTCGACGAGCAGTACTTC.

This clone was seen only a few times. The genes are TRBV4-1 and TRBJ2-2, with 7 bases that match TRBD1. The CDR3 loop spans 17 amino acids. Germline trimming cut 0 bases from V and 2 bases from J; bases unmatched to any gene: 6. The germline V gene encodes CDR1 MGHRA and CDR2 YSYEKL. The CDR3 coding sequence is TGCGCCAGCAGCCAAGATGGGACAGCGCTAAACACCGGGGAGCTGTTTTTT. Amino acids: CASSQDGTALNTGELFF.

DNA of the CDR3: TGTGCCAGCAGCGTCCCAAATTCACCCCTCCACTTT. This sequence encodes CASSVPNSPLHF. The chain recombines TRBV9 with TRBJ1-6; D not certain. Germline V CDR1 and CDR2: SGDLS, YYNGEE. The ends were cut back, 2 bases at V and 7 bases at J, with 4 bases in the middle. This CDR3 spans 12 amino acids. The variable domain in full, completed from reference TRBV9 and TRBJ1-6, reads DSGVTQTPKHLITATGQRVTLRCSPRSGDLSVYWYQQSLDQGLQFLIQYYNGEERAKGNILERFSAQQFPDLHSELNLSSLELGDSALYFCASSVPNSPLHFGNGTRLTVT.

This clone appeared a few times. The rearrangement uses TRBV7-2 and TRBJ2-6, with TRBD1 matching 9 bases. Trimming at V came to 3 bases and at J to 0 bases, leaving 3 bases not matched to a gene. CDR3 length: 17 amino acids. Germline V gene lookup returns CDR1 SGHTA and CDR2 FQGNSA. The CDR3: CASSFRTGDSGANVLTF. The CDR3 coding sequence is TGTGCCAGCAGCTTCAGGACAGGGGACTCTGGGGCCAACGTCCTGACTTTC.

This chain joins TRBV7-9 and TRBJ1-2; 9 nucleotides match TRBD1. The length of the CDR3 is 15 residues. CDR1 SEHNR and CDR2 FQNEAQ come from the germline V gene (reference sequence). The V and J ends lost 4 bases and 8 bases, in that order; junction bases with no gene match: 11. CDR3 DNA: TGTGCCAGCAGCTCCCCGACAGGGGGGGTGCAGGGCTACACCTTC. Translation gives CASSSPTGGVQGYTF.

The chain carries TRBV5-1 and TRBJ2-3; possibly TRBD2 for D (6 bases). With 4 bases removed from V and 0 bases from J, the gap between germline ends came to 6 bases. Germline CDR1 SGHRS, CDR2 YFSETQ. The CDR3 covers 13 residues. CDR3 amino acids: CASSRGSTDTQYF. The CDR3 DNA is TGCGCCAGCAGCCGGGGGAGCACAGATACGCAGTATTTT.

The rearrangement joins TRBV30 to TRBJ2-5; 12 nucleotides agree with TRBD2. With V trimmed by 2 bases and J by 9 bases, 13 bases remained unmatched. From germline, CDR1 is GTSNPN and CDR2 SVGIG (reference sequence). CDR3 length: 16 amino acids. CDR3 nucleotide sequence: TGTGCCTGGAGTTTGACGGGACTAGCGGGCCTAGGGGCCCAGTACTTC. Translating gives CAWSLTGLAGLGAQYF.

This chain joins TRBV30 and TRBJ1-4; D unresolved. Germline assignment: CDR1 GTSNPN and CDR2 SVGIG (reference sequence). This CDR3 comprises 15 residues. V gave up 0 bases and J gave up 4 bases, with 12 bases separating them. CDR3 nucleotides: TGTGCCTGGAGTGTATTGACAAGGTATAATGAAAAACTGTTTTTT. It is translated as CAWSVLTRYNEKLFF.

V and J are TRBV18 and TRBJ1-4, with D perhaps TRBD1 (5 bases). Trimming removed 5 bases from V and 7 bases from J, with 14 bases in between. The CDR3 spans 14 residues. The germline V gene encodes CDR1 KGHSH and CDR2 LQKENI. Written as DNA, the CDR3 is TGTGCCAGCTCATACGACAGACCGGGTGAAAAACTGTTTTTT. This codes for CASSYDRPGEKLFF. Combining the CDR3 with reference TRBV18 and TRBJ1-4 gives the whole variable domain NAGVMQNPRHLVRRRGQEARLRCSPMKGHSHVYWYRQLPEEGLKFMVYLQKENIIDESGMPKERFSAEFPKEGPSILRIQQVVRGDSAAYFCASSYDRPGEKLFFGSGTQLSVL.

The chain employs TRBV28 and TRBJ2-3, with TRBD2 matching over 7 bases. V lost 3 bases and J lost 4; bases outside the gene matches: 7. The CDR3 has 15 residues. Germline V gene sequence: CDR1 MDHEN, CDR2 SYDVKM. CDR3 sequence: CASSFGGFVADTQYF. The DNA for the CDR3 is TGTGCCAGCAGTTTCGGGGGGTTCGTCGCAGATACGCAGTATTTT.

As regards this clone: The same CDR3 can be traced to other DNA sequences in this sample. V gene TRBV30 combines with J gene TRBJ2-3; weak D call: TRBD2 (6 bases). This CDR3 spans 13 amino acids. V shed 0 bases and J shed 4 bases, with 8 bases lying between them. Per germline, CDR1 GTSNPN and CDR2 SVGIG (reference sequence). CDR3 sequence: CAWSVRRADTQYF. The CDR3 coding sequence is TGTGCCTGGAGTGTACGGAGGGCAGATACGCAGTATTTT.

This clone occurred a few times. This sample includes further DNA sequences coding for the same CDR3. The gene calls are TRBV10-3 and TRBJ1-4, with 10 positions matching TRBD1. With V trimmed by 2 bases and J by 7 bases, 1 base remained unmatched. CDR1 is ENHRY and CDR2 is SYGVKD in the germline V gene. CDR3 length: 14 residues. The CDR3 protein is CAISEGTGAEKLFF. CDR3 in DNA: TGTGCCATCAGTGAGGGGACAGGGGCTGAAAAACTGTTTTTT.

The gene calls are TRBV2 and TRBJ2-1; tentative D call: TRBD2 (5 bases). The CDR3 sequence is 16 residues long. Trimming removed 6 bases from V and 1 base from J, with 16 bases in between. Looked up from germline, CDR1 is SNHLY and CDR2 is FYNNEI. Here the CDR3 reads CASSVRTLLSYNEQFF. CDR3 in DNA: TGTGCCAGCAGCGTCAGGACTCTTCTATCCTACAATGAGCAGTTCTTC.

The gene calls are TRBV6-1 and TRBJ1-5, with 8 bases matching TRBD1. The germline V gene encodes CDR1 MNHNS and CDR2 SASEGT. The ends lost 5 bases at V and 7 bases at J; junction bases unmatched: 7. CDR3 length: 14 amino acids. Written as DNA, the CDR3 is TGTGCCAGCAGTTATGACAGGGGAGGCCAGCCCCAGCATTTT. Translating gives CASSYDRGGQPQHF.

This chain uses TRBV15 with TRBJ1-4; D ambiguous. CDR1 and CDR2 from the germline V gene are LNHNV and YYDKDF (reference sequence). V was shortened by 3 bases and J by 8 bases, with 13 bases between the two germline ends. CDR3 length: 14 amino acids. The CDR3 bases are TGTGCCACCAGCAGCGCGGCCATCCCGGAAAAACTGTTTTTT. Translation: CATSSAAIPEKLFF.

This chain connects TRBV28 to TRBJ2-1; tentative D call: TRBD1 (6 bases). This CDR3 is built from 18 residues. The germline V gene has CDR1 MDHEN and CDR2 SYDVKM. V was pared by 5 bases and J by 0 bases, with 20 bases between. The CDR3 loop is CASSPAGTTYTSYNEQFF. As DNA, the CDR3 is TGTGCCAGCAGTCCGGCCGGGACAACCTACACCTCCTACAATGAGCAGTTCTTC.

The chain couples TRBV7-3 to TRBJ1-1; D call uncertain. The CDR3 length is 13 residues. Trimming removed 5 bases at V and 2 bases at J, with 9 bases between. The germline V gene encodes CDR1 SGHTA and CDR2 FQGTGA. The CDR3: CASSQAFNTEAFF. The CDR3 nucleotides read TGTGCCAGCAGCCAGGCGTTCAACACTGAAGCTTTCTTT.

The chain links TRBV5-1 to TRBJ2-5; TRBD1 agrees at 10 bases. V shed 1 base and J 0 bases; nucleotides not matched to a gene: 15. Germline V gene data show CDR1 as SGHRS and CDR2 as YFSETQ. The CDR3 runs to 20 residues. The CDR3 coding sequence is TGCGCCAGCAGCTTGAAGGGACAGGGGTTTAAAAACGGGTACCAAGAGACCCAGTACTTC. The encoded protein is CASSLKGQGFKNGYQETQYF.

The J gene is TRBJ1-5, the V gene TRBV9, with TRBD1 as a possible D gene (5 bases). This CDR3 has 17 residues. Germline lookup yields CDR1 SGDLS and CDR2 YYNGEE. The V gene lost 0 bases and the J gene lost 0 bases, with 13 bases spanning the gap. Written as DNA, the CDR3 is TGTGCCAGCAGCGTAGGGGCAGGGTCTACTAGCAATCAGCCCCAGCATTTT. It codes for CASSVGAGSTSNQPQHF.

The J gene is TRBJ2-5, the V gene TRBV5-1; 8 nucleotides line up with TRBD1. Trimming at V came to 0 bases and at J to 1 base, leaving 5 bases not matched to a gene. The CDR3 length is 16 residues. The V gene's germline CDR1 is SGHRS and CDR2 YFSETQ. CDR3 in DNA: TGCGCCAGCAGCTTGGCCAGCACAGGGGGCCAAGAGACCCAGTACTTC. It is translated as CASSLASTGGQETQYF.

Written as DNA, the CDR3 is TGCAGCGTTGAAAGCGAGGACAGAAACTATGGCTACACCTTC. Translation: CSVESEDRNYGYTF. The chain couples TRBV29-1 to TRBJ1-2, with a weak D call TRBD1 (6 bases). Between the trimmed V and J ends, which lost 2 bases and 2 bases, there was a span of 12 bases. This CDR3 contains 14 residues. Germline values: CDR1 SQVTM, CDR2 ANQGSEA.

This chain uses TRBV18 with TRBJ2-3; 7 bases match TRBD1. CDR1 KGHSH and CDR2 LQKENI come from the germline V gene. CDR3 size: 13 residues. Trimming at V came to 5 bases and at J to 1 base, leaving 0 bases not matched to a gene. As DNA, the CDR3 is TGTGCCAGCTCAGGGACAGGCACAGATACGCAGTATTTT. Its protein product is CASSGTGTDTQYF.

CDR3 DNA sequence: TGCGCCAGCAGCTTGGCCTCAGGGACTAGCGGGAATGAGCAGTTCTTC. The encoded protein is CASSLASGTSGNEQFF. The chain carries TRBV5-1 and TRBJ2-1; 12 bases align to TRBD2. Germline CDR1 reads SGHRS; CDR2 reads YFSETQ. J was trimmed by 7 bases and V by 0 bases; bases with no gene match: 5. The CDR3 extends over 16 amino acids.